This entry is about one T cell receptor beta chain. The sample originates from a study of blood T cell repertoires in COVID-19. Study-wide context: Samples taken during acute and convalescent COVID-19 were collected in the United States, Italy and Spain.

Those enrolled, adults aged about 18 to 95 years, came from 25 or so US areas. In Cohort 3, a recovered donor had either two negative PCRs, clearance, or symptom resolution. The assay was immunoSEQ multiplex PCR, and TCRdb's table has in-frame clones only and misses some. There are around 450,000 clones in the sample; roughly 90% occur only once, and 0.7% lies in the top ten. This CDR3 is built from 14 residues. Germline V CDR1 and CDR2: LGHDT, YNNKEL (reference sequence). Trimming took 1 base from V and 4 from J, leaving 10 bases between them. The TCR was taken from a woman younger than 30 who had recovered from COVID-19. Sample: PBMCs or T cells enriched from blood (not recorded which). The V and J genes are TRBV3-1 (or the pseudogene TRBV3-2) and TRBJ1-1, with TRBD1 as a possible D gene (5 bases). The CDR3 loop reads CASSQGGGSTEAFF. DNA for the CDR3: TGTGCCAGCAGCCAAGGGGGGGGATCCACTGAAGCTTTCTTT.